The 19 T cell receptor beta chains below were found in one sample sequenced in a study of T cell repertoires in cytomegalovirus infection. TCRdb recomputed calls from the reads with MiXCR, one row per CDR3 protein. The sample yields about 530,000 distinct CDR3 sequences, 26% seen once. Sequencing used PBMCs. Receptors originate from a human donor in good health (CMV status not recorded). Some clones in this sample may be carry-over from other donors' samples.

This clonotype was observed a few times. The J gene is TRBJ2-5, the V gene TRBV28, with a weak D call TRBD1 (5 bases). The CDR3 is made up of 14 amino acids. CDR1 is MDHEN, CDR2 SYDVKM, per germline. V lost 2 bases to trimming and J lost 5 bases, with 12 bases between them. For the CDR3, the DNA is TGTGCCAGCAGTTTAACCAGGGCCGGGGAGACCCAGTACTTC. Translation gives CASSLTRAGETQYF.

This chain uses TRBV10-3 with TRBJ2-1; 8 nucleotides line up with TRBD1. V shed 3 bases and J 2 bases; nucleotides not matched to a gene: 6. The germline V gene encodes CDR1 ENHRY and CDR2 SYGVKD. The CDR3 is made up of 16 amino acids. The CDR3 loop reads CAISDPPGQAYNEQFF. CDR3 nucleotides: TGTGCCATCAGTGATCCGCCGGGACAGGCCTACAATGAGCAGTTCTTC.

This clonotype turned up a few times. The gene calls are TRBV20-1 and TRBJ2-1, with 8 bases lining up with TRBD2. The germline V gene encodes CDR1 DFQATT and CDR2 SNEGSKA (reference sequence). J was trimmed by 6 bases and V by 6 bases; bases with no gene match: 19. This CDR3 comprises 17 residues. CDR3 nucleotide sequence: TGCAGTGCCGGAAGACACGGAAGCGGGAGTGGTTTCAATGAGCAGTTCTTC. Protein product: CSAGRHGSGSGFNEQFF.

This clonotype was counted between two and nine times. This chain uses TRBV6-1 with TRBJ2-7, with a tentative D call TRBD1 (5 bases). Germline-derived CDR1 and CDR2 are MNHNS and SASEGT. The CDR3 covers 14 residues. Trimming removed 2 bases at V and 7 bases at J, with 15 bases between. The CDR3 DNA reads TGTGCCAGCAGTGAACGGACATCCCAAGTGGAGCAGTACGTC. As protein: CASSERTSQVEQYV.

The V call is TRBV4-2, the J call TRBJ2-2, with unresolved D. The CDR3 is 16 residues long. From germline, CDR1 is LGHNA and CDR2 YNFKEQ. V shed 1 base and J shed 0 bases, with 9 bases lying between them. CDR3 nucleotide sequence: TGTGCCAGCAGCCAAGGTGGCAGTTCGAACACCGGGGAGCTGTTTTTT. Its translation: CASSQGGSSNTGELFF.

This chain connects TRBV19 to TRBJ1-1; D not resolved. V lost 3 bases to trimming and J lost 3 bases, with 5 bases between them. The length of the CDR3 is 12 residues. Germline assignment: CDR1 LNHDA and CDR2 SQIVND (reference sequence). Here the CDR3 reads CASSIKDTEAFF. DNA of the CDR3: TGTGCCAGTAGTATTAAGGACACTGAAGCTTTCTTT.

This clonotype was counted a few times. This chain joins TRBV15 and TRBJ2-5; 15 nucleotides align to TRBD2. From germline, CDR1 is LNHNV and CDR2 YYDKDF (reference sequence). This CDR3 comprises 21 residues. Trimming cost V 4 bases and J 0 bases; bases outside gene matches: 15. The CDR3 region is CATSKLGSGTSGRKNQETQYF. In DNA form, the CDR3 reads TGTGCCACCAGCAAGTTGGGCAGTGGGACTAGCGGGAGGAAGAACCAAGAGACCCAGTACTTC.

This clonotype was detected a few times. V usage is TRBV7-2 and J usage is TRBJ1-5; tentatively, D is TRBD1 (5 bases). V lost 5 bases and J 6 bases, leaving 11 bases between the germline ends. This CDR3 has 13 amino acids. Germline V gives CDR1 SGHTA, CDR2 FQGNSA. CDR3 DNA sequence: TGTGCCAGCAGCGCAGGGATTATTCAGCCCCAGCATTTT. Protein: CASSAGIIQPQHF.

The CDR3, as DNA: TGTGCCAGCAGTTCCCAGGGGGGTTTCTCCTACGAGCAGTACTTC. It codes for CASSSQGGFSYEQYF. The V gene is TRBV7-2, the J gene TRBJ2-7, with TRBD1 as a possible D gene (7 bases). The CDR3 spans 15 residues. In germline, CDR1 is SGHTA, CDR2 FQGNSA. Trimming pared 6 bases from V and 0 bases from J, leaving 15 bases between.

The chain recombines TRBV28 with TRBJ1-5; D remains unclear. The germline gives CDR1 MDHEN, CDR2 SYDVKM. Between the trimmed V and J ends, which lost 7 bases and 1 base, there was a span of 14 bases. The CDR3 runs 15 residues. Here the CDR3 reads CASTGLTWSNQPQHF. As DNA, the CDR3 is TGTGCCAGCACTGGACTGACTTGGAGCAATCAGCCCCAGCATTTT.

J is TRBJ1-1 and V is TRBV5-4; D remains ambiguous. The CDR3 totals 13 residues. Trimming took 4 bases from V and 1 from J, leaving 8 bases between them. Germline V gives CDR1 SGHNT, CDR2 YYREEE (reference sequence). The CDR3: CASSGIRNTEAFF. In DNA form, the CDR3 reads TGTGCCAGCAGCGGAATAAGGAACACTGAAGCTTTCTTT.

This clonotype came up a few times. This rearrangement joins TRBV28 to TRBJ2-4; 12 bases align to TRBD2. Per germline, CDR1 MDHEN and CDR2 SYDVKM. V lost 10 bases, J lost 7 bases, and 8 bases stayed unmatched. The length of the CDR3 is 14 residues. The CDR3, as DNA: TGTGCCACCGGACTAGCGGGAAGTGGGAACATTCAGTACTTC. This gives the protein CATGLAGSGNIQYF.

This clonotype was found many times. The chain couples TRBV14 to TRBJ2-3; TRBD2 matches 9 bases. Germline CDR1 reads SGHDN; CDR2 reads FVKESK. This CDR3 has 15 residues. V trimming: 3 bases; J trimming: 3 bases; junction bases outside the gene matches: 4. The DNA of the CDR3 is TGTGCCAGCAGCCAGACTAGCGGAGGGACAGATACGCAGTATTTT. As protein: CASSQTSGGTDTQYF.

V gene TRBV30 combines with J gene TRBJ2-3, with a possible D match to TRBD1 (7 bases). The CDR3 is 13 residues long. V was cut by 3 bases and J by 4 bases, with 11 bases left in between. Germline loops: CDR1 GTSNPN, CDR2 SVGIG (reference sequence). The CDR3 coding sequence is TGTGCCTGGAGACTCAGGGGGGCAGATACGCAGTATTTT. Its translation: CAWRLRGADTQYF.

This clonotype was seen a handful of times. The rearrangement links TRBV7-9 to TRBJ1-1; weak D call: TRBD1 (5 bases). Germline CDR1 and CDR2: SEHNR and FQNEAQ (reference sequence). Between the trimmed V and J ends, which lost 8 bases and 0 bases, there was a span of 10 bases. The length of the CDR3 is 13 residues. The CDR3: CASGGELNTEAFF. CDR3 bases: TGTGCCAGCGGAGGGGAATTGAACACTGAAGCTTTCTTT.

In regard to this clonotype: With a much larger clone just one base away, this may be a read error. The chain has TRBV7-2 and TRBJ2-3; D is ambiguous. From germline, CDR1 is SGHTA and CDR2 FQGNSA. The CDR3 is 12 residues long. V shed 4 bases and J shed 2 bases, with 4 bases lying between them. The CDR3 loop reads CASSYYTDTQYF. The CDR3, as DNA: TGTGCCAGCAGCTATTACACAGATACGCAGTATTTT. The full variable domain, rest sourced from reference TRBV7-2 and TRBJ2-3, is GAGVSQSPSNKVTEKGKDVELRCDPISGHTALYWYRQSLGQGLEFLIYFQGNSAPDKSGLPSDRFSAERTGGSVSTLTIQRTQQEDSAVYLCASSYYTDTQYFGPGTRLTVL.

The chain couples TRBV2 to TRBJ2-7, with TRBD2 matching 11 bases. This CDR3 is 12 amino acids long. The V segment lost 8 bases and the J segment 3 bases; nucleotides outside the gene matches: 0. Germline values: CDR1 SNHLY, CDR2 FYNNEI. CDR3 coding DNA: TGTGCCAGCGGGACTAGCGGCTACGAGCAGTACGTC. Protein: CASGTSGYEQYV.

Comment on this clonotype: Sequence at one end of the junction differs from germline and may be a read error. In DNA, the CDR3 is TGTGCTAGCAGCTTAAACCCCCTGAGCTCCTACAATGAGCAGTTCTTC. Amino acids: CASSLNPLSSYNEQFF. The rearrangement joins TRBV7-7 to TRBJ2-1; D ambiguous. Germline V gene data show CDR1 as SSHAT and CDR2 as FNYEAQ (reference sequence). The CDR3 sequence is 16 residues long. Full variable domain (rest looked up from reference TRBV7-7 and TRBJ2-1): GAGVSQSPRYKVTKRGQDVTLRCDPISSHATLYWYQQALGQGPEFLTYFNYEAQPDKSGLPSDRFSAERPEGSISTLTIQRTEQRDSAMYRCASSLNPLSSYNEQFFGPGTRLTVL.

This clonotype has ten or more counts. This chain connects TRBV7-2 to TRBJ1-3; the D gene is possibly TRBD1 (5 bases). CDR3 length equals 15 residues. The germline V gene has CDR1 SGHTA and CDR2 FQGNSA. Trimming removed 5 bases from V and 4 bases from J, with 15 bases in between. CDR3 amino acids: CASSRPGMGGNTIYF. DNA for the CDR3: TGTGCCAGCAGCCGTCCAGGGATGGGAGGAAACACCATATATTTT.